The 30 T cell receptor beta chains below were found in one sample sequenced in a study of cytomegalovirus exposure and HLA in healthy donors. PCR employed 60 Vbeta and 13 Jbeta primers. Some clones are missing from TCRdb's copy, which holds only in-frame ones; the method was immunoSEQ multiplex PCR. The table includes 150,000 to 200,000 clones, 81% detected once. The material sequenced was PBMCs. All receptors derive from a man in his late teens or twenties in good health and CMV-seronegative.

Only one count was recorded for this clone. The chain has TRBV6-6 and TRBJ2-2; D call uncertain. The CDR3 length is 15 residues. V lost 2 bases and J lost 1, with 8 bases in between. Germline V CDR1 and CDR2: MNHNY, SVGAGI (reference sequence). The CDR3 DNA sequence: TGTGCCAGCAGTTACACGCCGGGGAACACCGGGGAGCTGTTTTTT. It codes for CASSYTPGNTGELFF.

The CDR3 is CASSLDWTGTYEQYF. In DNA form, the CDR3 reads TGCGCCAGCAGCTTGGACTGGACAGGGACCTACGAGCAGTACTTC. The chain links TRBV5-1 to TRBJ2-7; TRBD1 matches at 8 bases. This CDR3 is 15 amino acids long. The V gene's germline CDR1 is SGHRS and CDR2 YFSETQ. V shed 0 bases, J shed 2 bases, and the junction held 4 bases outside the gene matches.

This chain connects TRBV19 to TRBJ2-1; tentatively, D is TRBD2 (5 bases). Per germline, CDR1 LNHDA and CDR2 SQIVND (reference sequence). Trimming shortened V by 8 bases and J by 0 bases, and 17 bases separated the two germline ends. The CDR3 extends over 16 amino acids. The CDR3 loop reads CASQVGSGSSYNEQFF. CDR3 DNA: TGTGCCAGTCAGGTAGGATCGGGGAGCTCCTACAATGAGCAGTTCTTC.

This sequence joins TRBV6-4 and TRBJ2-3; 10 bases fit TRBD2. Trimming at V came to 0 bases and at J to 4 bases, leaving 16 bases not matched to a gene. The CDR3 totals 20 residues. Germline CDR1 MRHNA, CDR2 SNTAGT. CDR3 coding DNA: TGTGCCAGCAGTGACTCGAACGGTTGGGGCCTAGCGGGAGTACCAGATACGCAGTATTTT. Encoded protein: CASSDSNGWGLAGVPDTQYF.

The genes are TRBV5-1 and TRBJ1-4, with 8 bases matching TRBD1. V was clipped by 0 bases and J by 3 bases; unmatched bases: 1. CDR1 and CDR2 from the germline V gene are SGHRS and YFSETQ. This CDR3 spans 15 amino acids. CDR3 DNA: TGCGCCAGCAGCTTGGCGGGACAGGCTAATGAAAAACTGTTTTTT. Its translation is CASSLAGQANEKLFF.

V usage is TRBV5-4 and J usage is TRBJ1-5; 8 bases map to TRBD1. The V segment lost 3 bases and the J segment 4 bases; nucleotides outside the gene matches: 15. CDR1 SGHNT and CDR2 YYREEE come from the germline V gene (reference sequence). The CDR3 runs 18 residues. This CDR3 is CASSSGTGPFSSNQPQHF. CDR3 coding DNA: TGTGCCAGCAGCTCCGGGACAGGCCCCTTTTCCAGTAATCAGCCCCAGCATTTT.

With regard to this clone: Other DNA sequences in this specimen translate into the identical CDR3. The chain links TRBV4-3 to TRBJ2-7, with 9 bases identical to TRBD1. The CDR3 is made up of 15 amino acids. Losses at the gene ends were 0 bases for V and 4 bases for J; bases not matched to a gene: 4. Per germline, CDR1 LGHNA and CDR2 YSLEER. The CDR3 nucleotides are TGCGCCAGCAGCCAAGATCGGACAGGGGTTTACGAGCAGTACTTC. This translates into CASSQDRTGVYEQYF.

The chain joins TRBV7-9 to TRBJ2-5; tentative D call: TRBD2 (6 bases). The CDR3 totals 15 residues. The V and J ends lost 1 base and 2 bases respectively, with 11 bases between them. Germline CDR1 is SEHNR and CDR2 is FQNEAQ (reference sequence). CDR3 DNA sequence: TGTGCCAGCAGCTTAGGAATAGCGGAGCAAGAGACCCAGTACTTC. Its protein is CASSLGIAEQETQYF.

The chain recombines TRBV5-1 with TRBJ2-7; D might be TRBD1 (5 bases). The CDR3 totals 16 residues. The germline V and J ends were trimmed by 3 bases and 0 bases, with 16 bases remaining between them. The germline V gene encodes CDR1 SGHRS and CDR2 YFSETQ. The CDR3: CASSWSLGRASYEQYF. The DNA of the CDR3 is TGCGCCAGCAGCTGGTCATTGGGCAGGGCCTCCTACGAGCAGTACTTC.

This clone is a singleton in its sample. The chain joins TRBV6-1 to TRBJ2-3, with D unclear. Trimming took off 8 bases at V and 3 bases at J, with 9 bases between the two ends. In germline, CDR1 is MNHNS, CDR2 SASEGT. The CDR3 spans 12 residues. CDR3 sequence (DNA): TGTGCCAGCGCTCTCGGGACAGATACGCAGTATTTT. It is translated as CASALGTDTQYF.

The chain couples TRBV7-9 to TRBJ1-1; no firm D call. V dropped 0 bases and J dropped 14 bases, with 10 bases sitting between them. The CDR3 extends over 11 amino acids. Germline-derived CDR1 and CDR2 are SEHNR and FQNEAQ (reference sequence). The CDR3 is CASSLAPGAFF. The CDR3 nucleotides read TGTGCCAGCAGCTTAGCCCCAGGCGCCTTCTTT.

The CDR3 sequence is CASSPPTGWSYNEQFF. The CDR3 DNA sequence: TGCGCCAGCAGCCCCCCGACGGGTTGGTCCTACAATGAGCAGTTCTTC. The chain links TRBV5-1 to TRBJ2-1; the D is unclear. The CDR3 runs to 16 residues. Trimming removed 4 bases from V and 1 base from J, with 15 bases in between. Germline V gene sequence: CDR1 SGHRS, CDR2 YFSETQ.

The chain recombines TRBV28 with TRBJ2-4, with 7 bases matching TRBD1. Germline V gene lookup returns CDR1 MDHEN and CDR2 SYDVKM. V was pared by 1 base and J by 6 bases, with 6 bases of the junction left unmatched. The length of the CDR3 is 15 residues. CDR3 sequence reads: CASSLYDRDINIQYF. CDR3 sequence (DNA): TGTGCCAGCAGTTTATACGACAGGGATATAAACATTCAGTACTTC.

The J gene is TRBJ1-3, the V gene TRBV4-1; D is unresolved. The CDR3 loop spans 18 amino acids. V was shortened by 1 base and J by 1 base, with 17 bases between the two germline ends. Germline V CDR1 and CDR2: MGHRA, YSYEKL. For the CDR3, the DNA is TGCGCCAGCAGCCAAGTTCATCCAGCGGGGTTGTCTGGAAACACCATATATTTT. The encoded protein is CASSQVHPAGLSGNTIYF.

The rearrangement joins TRBV4-2 to TRBJ2-2, with 7 bases identical to TRBD2. V shed 4 bases and J 1 base; nucleotides not matched to a gene: 3. CDR3 length: 15 residues. CDR1 is LGHNA, CDR2 YNFKEQ, per germline. The CDR3, as DNA: TGTGCCAGCAGCCCCCTAGCGGTGAACACCGGGGAGCTGTTTTTT. Protein product: CASSPLAVNTGELFF.

The rearrangement uses TRBV6-6 and TRBJ1-2; 9 bases fit TRBD1. Germline V CDR1 and CDR2: MNHNY, SVGAGI (reference sequence). The CDR3 consists of 15 residues. Trimming took 6 bases from V and 2 from J; bases not matched to a gene: 7. CDR3 residues: CASRTPGQGNYGYTF. The CDR3 coding sequence is TGTGCCAGCAGGACACCGGGACAGGGAAACTATGGCTACACCTTC.

The rearrangement links TRBV4-1 to TRBJ2-3; D may be TRBD2 (5 bases). This CDR3 has 15 residues. Germline V gives CDR1 MGHRA, CDR2 YSYEKL. The germline V and J ends were trimmed by 5 bases and 6 bases, with 18 bases remaining between them. In DNA, the CDR3 is TGCGCCAGCAGCTCCCCCGCCGCGGGCGCTGATACGCAGTATTTT. This translates into CASSSPAAGADTQYF.

This clone was found once. This rearrangement joins TRBV5-1 to TRBJ2-5, with 7 bases fitting TRBD2. CDR1 is SGHRS and CDR2 is YFSETQ in the germline V gene. This CDR3 comprises 14 residues. Trimming cost V 4 bases and J 5 bases; bases outside gene matches: 8. This chain's CDR3 is CASSDGGVRETQYF. The DNA for the CDR3 is TGCGCCAGCAGCGATGGGGGGGTACGGGAGACCCAGTACTTC.

This chain joins TRBV11-2 and TRBJ2-7, with TRBD1 matching 9 bases. CDR1 and CDR2 (germline): SGHAT, FQNNGV. The J segment lost 3 bases and the V segment lost 6 bases, leaving 6 bases of the junction unmatched. This CDR3 comprises 14 residues. CDR3 in amino acids: CASSSTGGFYEQYF. CDR3 DNA: TGTGCCAGCAGTTCGACAGGGGGGTTCTACGAGCAGTACTTC.

The chain links TRBV5-4 to TRBJ2-5, with 10 bases matching TRBD2. The DNA end favors TRBJ2-7, so the J call may be wrong. The CDR3 length is 16 residues. Germline assignment: CDR1 SGHNT and CDR2 YYREEE (reference sequence). The CDR3 here is CASSSPNSGRSYEQYF. The CDR3 region has the DNA TGTGCCAGCAGCTCTCCGAATAGCGGGAGGAGCTACGAGCAGTACTTC.

V usage is TRBV10-3 and J usage is TRBJ1-6; 10 nucleotides match TRBD1. With V trimmed by 5 bases and J by 12 bases, 4 bases remained unmatched. The CDR3 has 13 amino acids. Per germline, CDR1 ENHRY and CDR2 SYGVKD. This CDR3 is CAISPGTGEPLHF. The CDR3 DNA sequence: TGTGCCATCAGTCCCGGGACAGGGGAACCCCTCCACTTT.

Worth noting for this clone: At the DNA level, this CDR3 is encoded by other sequences in the same sample as well. The J gene is TRBJ1-6, the V gene TRBV11-2, with a tentative D call TRBD1 (6 bases). The germline V gene encodes CDR1 SGHAT and CDR2 FQNNGV. The V end lost 6 bases, the J end lost 7 bases, and 22 bases lay between the germline ends. The CDR3 consists of 17 residues. In DNA form, the CDR3 reads TGTGCCAGCAGTCAAGGCCGAGGGGGACGATTAAATTCACCCCTCCACTTT. Protein product: CASSQGRGGRLNSPLHF.

This chain connects TRBV7-9 to TRBJ2-1; 12 nucleotides match TRBD2. CDR1 and CDR2 from the germline V gene are SEHNR and FQNEAQ (reference sequence). The J segment lost 6 bases and the V segment lost 5 bases, leaving 14 bases of the junction unmatched. The CDR3 spans 18 residues. This CDR3 reads CASSRPEASGGAANEQFF. The CDR3 region has the DNA TGTGCCAGCAGCCGCCCCGAGGCTAGCGGGGGGGCTGCCAATGAGCAGTTCTTC.

The genes are TRBV7-2 and TRBJ2-1; D might be TRBD1 (7 bases). The CDR3 contains 15 residues. V lost 1 base and J lost 4, with 11 bases in between. Germline-derived CDR1 and CDR2 are SGHTA and FQGNSA. The CDR3 is CASSLVQGRYNEQFF. Here the CDR3 DNA reads TGTGCCAGCAGCTTAGTACAGGGGAGGTACAATGAGCAGTTCTTC.

The chain joins TRBV11-3 to TRBJ2-7, with TRBD1 matching 8 bases. The germline V gene has CDR1 SGHNT and CDR2 YENEEA. There are 13 residues in the CDR3. V shed 5 bases and J 6 bases; nucleotides not matched to a gene: 6. The CDR3 loop reads CASSRTGSGEQYF. In nucleotides, the CDR3 is TGTGCCAGCAGCCGGACAGGGTCTGGCGAGCAGTACTTC.

V gene TRBV7-9 combines with J gene TRBJ1-4; the D is unclear. This CDR3 contains 15 residues. Deletions cut 1 base from V and 3 bases from J, with 9 bases between. CDR1 is SEHNR and CDR2 is FQNEAQ in the germline V gene (reference sequence). CDR3 nucleotides: TGTGCCAGCAGCTTAGGGGAGTTCTCTAATGAAAAACTGTTTTTT. Its protein is CASSLGEFSNEKLFF.

The chain recombines TRBV7-8 with TRBJ1-1; no reliable D call. The CDR3 is 13 residues long. Per germline, CDR1 SGHVS and CDR2 FQNEAQ. Trimming pared 5 bases from V and 3 bases from J, leaving 10 bases between. CDR3 in amino acids: CASSITRDTEAFF. In DNA form, the CDR3 reads TGTGCCAGCAGCATAACCCGGGACACTGAAGCTTTCTTT.

The chain carries TRBV6-5 and TRBJ1-2, with unresolved D. The CDR3 totals 13 residues. In germline, CDR1 is MNHEY, CDR2 SVGAGI. Trimming removed 2 bases at V and 8 bases at J, with 12 bases between. CDR3 sequence: CASSYADRSGYTF. For the CDR3, the DNA is TGTGCCAGCAGTTACGCAGATCGGAGCGGCTACACCTTC.

The chain is built from TRBV25-1 and TRBJ2-7; TRBD2 matches at 8 bases. The ends lost 3 bases at V and 6 bases at J; junction bases unmatched: 4. The CDR3 runs 13 residues. The germline gives CDR1 MGHDK, CDR2 SYGVNS. DNA for the CDR3: TGTGCCAGCAGTGAGGCGGGAGGAGGCGAGCAGTACTTC. Translating it yields CASSEAGGGEQYF.

This clone was seen only a few times. The chain joins TRBV6-6 to TRBJ1-1; D possibly corresponds to TRBD1 (5 bases). CDR3 size: 14 residues. Germline V lookup: CDR1 MNHNY, CDR2 SVGAGI (reference sequence). Trimming took 0 bases from V and 1 from J, leaving 6 bases between them. CDR3 coding DNA: TGTGCCAGCAGTTACTCGGGGGGGAACACTGAAGCTTTCTTT. The encoded protein is CASSYSGGNTEAFF.